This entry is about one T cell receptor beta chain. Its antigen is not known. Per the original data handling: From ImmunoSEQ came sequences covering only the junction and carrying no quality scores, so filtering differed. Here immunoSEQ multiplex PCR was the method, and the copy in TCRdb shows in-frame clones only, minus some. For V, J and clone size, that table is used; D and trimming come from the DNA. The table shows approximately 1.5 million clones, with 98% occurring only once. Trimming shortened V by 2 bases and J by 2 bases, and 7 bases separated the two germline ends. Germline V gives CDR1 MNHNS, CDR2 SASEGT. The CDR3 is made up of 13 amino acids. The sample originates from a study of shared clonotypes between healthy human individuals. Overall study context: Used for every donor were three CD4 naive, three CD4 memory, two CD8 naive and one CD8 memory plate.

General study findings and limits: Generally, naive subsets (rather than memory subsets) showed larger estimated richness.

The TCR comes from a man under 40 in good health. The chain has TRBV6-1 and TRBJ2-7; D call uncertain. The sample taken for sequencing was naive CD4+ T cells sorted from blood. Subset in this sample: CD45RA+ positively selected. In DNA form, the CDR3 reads TGTGCCAGCAGTGAACAAACAGCCTACGAGCAGTACTTC. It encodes CASSEQTAYEQYF.